This T cell receptor beta chain was captured in a study of blood T cell repertoires in COVID-19. Per the germline V gene, CDR1 is MNHEY and CDR2 is SVGAGI. The ends were cut back, 5 bases at V and 7 bases at J, with 15 bases in the middle. CDR3 length equals 14 residues. Study processing details: It was from reference gene primer amplification that nucleated cell counts were estimated. Repertoires were generated with immunoSEQ multiplex PCR, while TCRdb's copy carries only in-frame clones and drops some. That table gives V, J and clone size, and the DNA gave D and trimming. The sample includes approximately 110,000 clones, roughly 84% of them seen just once.

J is TRBJ1-5 and V is TRBV6-5, with unresolved D. Specimen: peripheral blood. The sequence was obtained from a woman aged 50 to 65 with acute or convalescent COVID-19. CDR3 protein: CASSLVPAGQPQHF. In DNA form, the CDR3 reads TGTGCCAGCAGTCTCGTCCCGGCGGGGCAGCCCCAGCATTTT.